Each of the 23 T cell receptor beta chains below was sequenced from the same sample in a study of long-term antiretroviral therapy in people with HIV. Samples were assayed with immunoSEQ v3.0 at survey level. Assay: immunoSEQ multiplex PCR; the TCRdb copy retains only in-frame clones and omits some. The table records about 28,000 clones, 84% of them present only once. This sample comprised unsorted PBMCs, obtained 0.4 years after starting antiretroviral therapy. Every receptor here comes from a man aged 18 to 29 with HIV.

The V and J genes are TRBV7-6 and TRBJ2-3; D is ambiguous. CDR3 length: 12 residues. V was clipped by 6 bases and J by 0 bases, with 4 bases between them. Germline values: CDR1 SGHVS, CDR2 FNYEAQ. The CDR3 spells CASRSSTDTQYF. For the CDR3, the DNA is TGTGCCAGCAGATCTAGCACAGATACGCAGTATTTT. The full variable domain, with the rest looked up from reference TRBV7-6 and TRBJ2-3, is GAGVSQSPRYKVTKRGQDVALRCDPISGHVSLYWYRQALGQGPEFLTYFNYEAQQDKSGLPNDRFSAERPEGSISTLTIQRTEQRDSAMYRCASRSSTDTQYFGPGTRLTVL.

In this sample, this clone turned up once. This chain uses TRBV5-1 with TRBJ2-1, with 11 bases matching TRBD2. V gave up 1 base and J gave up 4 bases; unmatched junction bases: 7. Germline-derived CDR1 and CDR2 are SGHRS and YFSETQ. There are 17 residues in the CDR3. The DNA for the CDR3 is TGCGCCAGCAGCTTGAGGGCTAGCGGGGGGCTGTACAATGAGCAGTTCTTC. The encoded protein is CASSLRASGGLYNEQFF.

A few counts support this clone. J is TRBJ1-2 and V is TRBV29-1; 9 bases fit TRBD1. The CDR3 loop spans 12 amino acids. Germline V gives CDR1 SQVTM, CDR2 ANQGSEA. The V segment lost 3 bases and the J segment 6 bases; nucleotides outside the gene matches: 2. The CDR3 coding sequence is TGCAGCGTTGATACAGGGGGCGATGGCTACACCTTC. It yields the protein CSVDTGGDGYTF.

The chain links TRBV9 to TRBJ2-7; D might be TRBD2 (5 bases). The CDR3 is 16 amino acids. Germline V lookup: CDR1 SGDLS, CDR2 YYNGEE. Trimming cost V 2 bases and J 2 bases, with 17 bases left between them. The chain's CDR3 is CASSVGEGEIAYEQYF. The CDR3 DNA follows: TGTGCCAGCAGCGTGGGAGAGGGAGAGATAGCCTACGAGCAGTACTTC.

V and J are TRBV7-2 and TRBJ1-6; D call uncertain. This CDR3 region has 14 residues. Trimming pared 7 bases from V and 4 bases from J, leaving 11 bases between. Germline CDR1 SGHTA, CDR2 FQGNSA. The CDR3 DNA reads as TGTGCCAGCATGTCGAGCATTTATAATTCACCCCTCCACTTT. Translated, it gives CASMSSIYNSPLHF. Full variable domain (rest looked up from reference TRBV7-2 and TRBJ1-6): GAGVSQSPSNKVTEKGKDVELRCDPISGHTALYWYRQSLGQGLEFLIYFQGNSAPDKSGLPSDRFSAERTGGSVSTLTIQRTQQEDSAVYLCASMSSIYNSPLHFGNGTRLTVT.

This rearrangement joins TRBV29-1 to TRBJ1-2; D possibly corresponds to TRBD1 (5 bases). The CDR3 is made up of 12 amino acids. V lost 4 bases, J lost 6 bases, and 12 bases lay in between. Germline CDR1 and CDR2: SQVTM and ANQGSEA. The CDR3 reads CSVVAGPHGYTF. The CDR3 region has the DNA TGCAGCGTTGTTGCAGGGCCTCATGGCTACACCTTC.

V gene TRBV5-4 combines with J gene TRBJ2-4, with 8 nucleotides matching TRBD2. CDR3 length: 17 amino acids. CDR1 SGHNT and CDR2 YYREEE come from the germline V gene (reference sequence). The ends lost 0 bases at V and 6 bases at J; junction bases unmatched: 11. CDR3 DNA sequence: TGTGCCAGCAGCTTGGCCTCGGGAGGGTCTAAGGCAAACATTCAGTACTTC. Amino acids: CASSLASGGSKANIQYF.

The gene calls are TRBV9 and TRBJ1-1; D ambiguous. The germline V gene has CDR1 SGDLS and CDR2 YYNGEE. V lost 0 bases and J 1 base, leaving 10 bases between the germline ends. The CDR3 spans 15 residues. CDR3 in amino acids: CASSVEPAPNTEAFF. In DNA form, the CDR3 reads TGTGCCAGCAGCGTAGAGCCGGCCCCGAACACTGAAGCTTTCTTT.

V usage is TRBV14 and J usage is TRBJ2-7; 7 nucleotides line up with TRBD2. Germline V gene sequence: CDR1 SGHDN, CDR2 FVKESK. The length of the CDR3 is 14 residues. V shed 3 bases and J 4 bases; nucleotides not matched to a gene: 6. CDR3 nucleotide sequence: TGTGCCAGCAGCCAGGGGAGGGTGTTGTACGAGCAGTACTTC. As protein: CASSQGRVLYEQYF.

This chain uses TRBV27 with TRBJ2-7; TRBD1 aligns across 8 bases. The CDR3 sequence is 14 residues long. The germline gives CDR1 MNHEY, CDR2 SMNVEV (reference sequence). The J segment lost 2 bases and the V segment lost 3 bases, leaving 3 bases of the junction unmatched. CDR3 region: CASSLRTGTYEQYF. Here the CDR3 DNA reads TGTGCCAGCAGTTTGAGGACAGGGACCTACGAGCAGTACTTC.

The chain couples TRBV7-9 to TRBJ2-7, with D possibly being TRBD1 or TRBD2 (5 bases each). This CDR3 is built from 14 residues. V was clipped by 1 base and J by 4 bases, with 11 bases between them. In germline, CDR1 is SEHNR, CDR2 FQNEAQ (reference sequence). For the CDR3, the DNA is TGTGCCAGCAGCTTAGAGGGGACCCCGTACGAGCAGTACTTC. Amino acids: CASSLEGTPYEQYF.

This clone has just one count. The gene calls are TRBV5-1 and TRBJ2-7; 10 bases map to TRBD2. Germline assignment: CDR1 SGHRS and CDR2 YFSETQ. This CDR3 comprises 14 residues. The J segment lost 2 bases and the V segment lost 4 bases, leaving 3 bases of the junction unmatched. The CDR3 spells CASSPGTSAYEQYF. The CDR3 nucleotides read TGCGCCAGCAGCCCCGGGACTAGCGCCTACGAGCAGTACTTC.

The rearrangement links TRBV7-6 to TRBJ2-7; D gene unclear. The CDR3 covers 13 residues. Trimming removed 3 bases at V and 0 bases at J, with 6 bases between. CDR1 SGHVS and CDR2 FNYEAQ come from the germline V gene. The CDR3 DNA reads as TGTGCCAGCAGCTTCGGCAGCTCCTACGAGCAGTACTTC. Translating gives CASSFGSSYEQYF.

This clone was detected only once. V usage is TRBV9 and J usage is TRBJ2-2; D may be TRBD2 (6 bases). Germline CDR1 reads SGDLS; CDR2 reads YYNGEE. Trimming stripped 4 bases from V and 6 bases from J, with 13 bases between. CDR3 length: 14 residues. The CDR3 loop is CASSQTTRPGELFF. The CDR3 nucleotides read TGTGCCAGCAGCCAAACGACTAGACCCGGGGAGCTGTTTTTT. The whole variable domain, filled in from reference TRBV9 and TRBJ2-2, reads DSGVTQTPKHLITATGQRVTLRCSPRSGDLSVYWYQQSLDQGLQFLIQYYNGEERAKGNILERFSAQQFPDLHSELNLSSLELGDSALYFCASSQTTRPGELFFGEGSRLTVL.

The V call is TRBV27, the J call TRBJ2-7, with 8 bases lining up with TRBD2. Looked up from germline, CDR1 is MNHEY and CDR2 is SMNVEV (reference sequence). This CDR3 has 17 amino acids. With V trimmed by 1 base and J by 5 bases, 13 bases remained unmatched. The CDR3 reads CASSLYPAGTSLHEQYF. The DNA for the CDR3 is TGTGCCAGCAGTTTATACCCCGCCGGGACTAGTCTACACGAGCAGTACTTC.

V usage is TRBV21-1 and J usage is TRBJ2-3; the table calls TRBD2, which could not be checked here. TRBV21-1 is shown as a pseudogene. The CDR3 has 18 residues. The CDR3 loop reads CASSTSTSGRPCTDTQYF. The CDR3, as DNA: TGTGCCAGCAGCACCTCTACTAGCGGGAGGCCATGCACAGATACGCAGTATTTT.

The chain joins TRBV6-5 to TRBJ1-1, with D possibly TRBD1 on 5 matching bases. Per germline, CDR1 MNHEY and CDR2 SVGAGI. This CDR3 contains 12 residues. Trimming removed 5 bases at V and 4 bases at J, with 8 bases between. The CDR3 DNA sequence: TGTGCCAGCAGTCTGGGGGTCACTGAAGCTTTCTTT. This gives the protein CASSLGVTEAFF.

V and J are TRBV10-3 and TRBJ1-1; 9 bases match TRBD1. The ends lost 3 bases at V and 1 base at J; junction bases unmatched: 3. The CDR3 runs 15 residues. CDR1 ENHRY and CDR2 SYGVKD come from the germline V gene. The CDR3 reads CAISDPGQGNTEAFF. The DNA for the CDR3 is TGTGCCATCAGTGACCCGGGACAGGGGAACACTGAAGCTTTCTTT.

In DNA, the CDR3 is TGCGCCAGCAGCCAAGGTAGGAACAGGAACACTGAAGCTTTCTTT. Amino acid sequence: CASSQGRNRNTEAFF. The J gene is TRBJ1-1, the V gene TRBV4-1; D is ambiguous. V gave up 1 base and J gave up 1 base, with 10 bases separating them. This CDR3 comprises 15 residues. CDR1 MGHRA and CDR2 YSYEKL come from the germline V gene.

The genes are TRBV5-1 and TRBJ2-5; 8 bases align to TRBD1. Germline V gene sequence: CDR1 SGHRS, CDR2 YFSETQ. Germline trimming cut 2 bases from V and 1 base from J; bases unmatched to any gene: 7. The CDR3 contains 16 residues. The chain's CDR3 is CASSLKDRDFQETQYF. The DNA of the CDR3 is TGCGCCAGCAGCTTAAAGGACAGGGATTTCCAAGAGACCCAGTACTTC.

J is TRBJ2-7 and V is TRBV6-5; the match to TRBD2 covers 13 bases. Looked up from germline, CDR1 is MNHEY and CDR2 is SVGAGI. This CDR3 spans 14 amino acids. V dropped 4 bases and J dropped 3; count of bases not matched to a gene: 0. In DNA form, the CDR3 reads TGTGCCAGCAGTTGGACTAGCGGGAGCTACGAGCAGTACTTC. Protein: CASSWTSGSYEQYF.

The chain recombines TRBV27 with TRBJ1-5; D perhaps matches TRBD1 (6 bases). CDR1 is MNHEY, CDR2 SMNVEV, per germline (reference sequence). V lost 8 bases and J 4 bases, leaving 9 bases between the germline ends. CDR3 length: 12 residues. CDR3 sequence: CASSGQNQPQHF. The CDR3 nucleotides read TGTGCCAGCTCGGGACAAAATCAGCCCCAGCATTTT.

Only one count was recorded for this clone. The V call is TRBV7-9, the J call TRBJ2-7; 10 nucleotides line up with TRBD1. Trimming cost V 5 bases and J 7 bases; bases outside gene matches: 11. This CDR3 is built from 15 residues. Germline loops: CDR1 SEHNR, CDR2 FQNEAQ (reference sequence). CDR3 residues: CASSPGQGSLREQYF. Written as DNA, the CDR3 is TGTGCCAGCAGCCCGGGACAGGGGAGTCTGAGGGAGCAGTACTTC.